A single sample is the source of the 26 T cell receptor beta chains below, sequenced in a study of glioma-infiltrating T cells after dendritic cell vaccination. Time point: after dendritic cell vaccination, including at tumor progression/relapse. The data were produced by immunoSEQ multiplex PCR, yet TCRdb's version contains in-frame clones alone and is incomplete. The repertoire has roughly 85,000 clones, approximately 81% of them found once; the top ten carry over 6.5%. Sample: blood, taken after dendritic cell vaccination. Receptor source: a human donor with glioblastoma.

In DNA, the CDR3 is TGTGCCAGCAGCTTGACAGGGGTCGGAGCTCAGCCCCAGCATTTT. It is translated as CASSLTGVGAQPQHF. The chain couples TRBV7-8 to TRBJ1-5; 8 positions match TRBD1. The CDR3 consists of 15 residues. Germline V CDR1 and CDR2: SGHVS, FQNEAQ. After removal of 3 bases from V and 6 bases from J, the junction contained 7 bases not matched to a gene.

This chain joins TRBV6-1 and TRBJ2-3; possible D gene TRBD2, 5 bases. CDR1 is MNHNS and CDR2 is SASEGT in the germline V gene. The CDR3 sequence is 13 residues long. Trimming removed 8 bases from V and 6 bases from J, with 15 bases in between. CDR3 sequence reads: CASGESRRDTQYF. CDR3 sequence (DNA): TGTGCCAGCGGCGAGAGCCGGAGGGATACGCAGTATTTT.

The chain is built from TRBV5-1 and TRBJ2-5; 15 bases align to TRBD2. After removal of 4 bases from V and 4 bases from J, the junction contained 5 bases not matched to a gene. Germline lookup yields CDR1 SGHRS and CDR2 YFSETQ. The CDR3 loop spans 16 amino acids. Here the CDR3 DNA reads TGCGCCAGCAGCGTAAGGGGACTAGCGGGAGGAGAGACCCAGTACTTC. Translation gives CASSVRGLAGGETQYF.

This clone was seen only once. The CDR3 spells CASSWDSFGANVLTF. In DNA form, the CDR3 reads TGTGCCAGCAGCTGGGACAGCTTTGGGGCCAACGTCCTGACTTTC. The chain is built from TRBV5-4 and TRBJ2-6; the match to TRBD1 covers 7 bases. CDR1 is SGHNT, CDR2 YYREEE, per germline (reference sequence). After removal of 3 bases from V and 3 bases from J, the junction contained 3 bases not matched to a gene. The CDR3 is 15 residues long. Full variable domain (outside the CDR3, taken from reference TRBV5-4 and TRBJ2-6): ETGVTQSPTHLIKTRGQQVTLRCSSQSGHNTVSWYQQALGQGPQFIFQYYREEENGRGNFPPRFSGLQFPNYSSELNVNALELDDSALYLCASSWDSFGANVLTFGAGSRLTVL.

The chain recombines TRBV27 with TRBJ1-2, with TRBD1 identical over 7 bases. The CDR3 spans 14 residues. V trimming: 5 bases; J trimming: 4 bases; junction bases outside the gene matches: 7. Germline assignment: CDR1 MNHEY and CDR2 SMNVEV (reference sequence). CDR3 loop: CASSLTGVGYGYTF. The CDR3 region has the DNA TGTGCCAGCAGTCTAACAGGGGTAGGCTATGGCTACACCTTC.

This chain joins TRBV6-6 and TRBJ1-6; 7 positions agree with TRBD1. V trimming: 5 bases; J trimming: 6 bases; junction bases outside the gene matches: 4. CDR3 length equals 14 residues. In germline, CDR1 is MNHNY, CDR2 SVGAGI (reference sequence). The CDR3, as DNA: TGTGCCAGCAGTGTAGACAGGGCTAATTCACCCCTCCACTTT. This sequence encodes CASSVDRANSPLHF.

Turning to this clone: One end of the junction fails to match germline, which may point to a read error. This sample includes further DNA sequences coding for the same CDR3. The chain joins TRBV9 to TRBJ2-7, with TRBD2 identical over 13 bases. Looked up from germline, CDR1 is SGDLS and CDR2 is YYNGEE. CDR3 size: 16 residues. The CDR3 nucleotides read TGTGCCAGTAGCGTGGGGGGACTAGCGGGATCCTACGAGCAGTACTTC. Translating gives CASSVGGLAGSYEQYF.

The chain couples TRBV6-1 to TRBJ1-2; D perhaps matches TRBD1 (5 bases). The CDR3 runs to 15 residues. Germline CDR1 and CDR2: MNHNS and SASEGT. V shed 1 base and J shed 3 bases, with 12 bases lying between them. CDR3: CASSEVEGWDYGYTF. The CDR3 nucleotides are TGTGCCAGCAGTGAAGTGGAGGGGTGGGACTATGGCTACACCTTC.

This clone has a handful of counts. This sequence joins TRBV4-3 and TRBJ1-5, with D hard to call. Germline CDR1 reads LGHNA; CDR2 reads YSLEER. CDR3 size: 17 residues. Trimming shortened V by 4 bases and J by 4 bases, and 20 bases separated the two germline ends. CDR3 nucleotides: TGCGCCAGCAGCCCAGAAGAGTTGCCAGGAAGGAATCAGCCCCAGCATTTT. Protein: CASSPEELPGRNQPQHF.

CDR3 coding DNA: TGTGCCAGCAGCTTGGTTGACAGGGGGCCGGACACTGAAGCTTTCTTT. Amino acid sequence: CASSLVDRGPDTEAFF. The rearrangement uses TRBV5-4 and TRBJ1-1; 10 bases fit TRBD1. Losses at the gene ends were 0 bases for V and 3 bases for J; bases not matched to a gene: 5. In germline, CDR1 is SGHNT, CDR2 YYREEE (reference sequence). This CDR3 region has 16 residues.

This chain uses TRBV4-1 with TRBJ2-1; 13 bases map to TRBD2. Germline loops: CDR1 MGHRA, CDR2 YSYEKL. Unmatched junction bases numbered 6, after V lost 4 bases and J lost 0 bases. This CDR3 comprises 18 residues. The CDR3 loop is CASSPGTSGTYSYNEQFF. In nucleotides, the CDR3 is TGCGCCAGCAGCCCAGGGACTAGCGGGACGTACTCCTACAATGAGCAGTTCTTC.

The rearrangement uses TRBV21-1 and TRBJ2-2; the DNA was not compared with TRBD2, the D call given in the table. TRBV21-1 is listed as a pseudogene. The CDR3 contains 18 residues. The CDR3: CASSKGSVLAGTTGELFF. In nucleotides, the CDR3 is TGTGCCAGCAGCAAAGGATCGGTACTAGCGGGAACCACCGGGGAGCTGTTTTTT.

The chain links TRBV30 to TRBJ2-5; the D gene is possibly TRBD2 (5 bases). Germline V gene data show CDR1 as GTSNPN and CDR2 as SVGIG (reference sequence). The ends were cut back, 5 bases at V and 7 bases at J, with 17 bases in the middle. The length of the CDR3 is 13 residues. CDR3 nucleotides: TGTGCCTGGGGAGCCGGCCGGAGGACGACCCAGTACTTC. This encodes CAWGAGRRTTQYF.

The chain employs TRBV5-4 and TRBJ2-2; D call uncertain. The CDR3 consists of 14 residues. V lost 2 bases and J 2 bases, leaving 7 bases between the germline ends. Germline assignment: CDR1 SGHNT and CDR2 YYREEE (reference sequence). Here the CDR3 reads CASSFGGNTGELFF. DNA of the CDR3: TGTGCCAGCAGCTTCGGCGGCAACACCGGGGAGCTGTTTTTT.

The chain recombines TRBV7-9 with TRBJ1-2, with 9 bases matching TRBD1. Losses at the gene ends were 3 bases for V and 3 bases for J; bases not matched to a gene: 14. This CDR3 is built from 18 residues. The germline V gene has CDR1 SEHNR and CDR2 FQNEAQ (reference sequence). The CDR3: CASSFWGQGPRRHYGYTF. Here the CDR3 DNA reads TGTGCCAGCAGCTTTTGGGGACAGGGTCCCCGACGACACTATGGCTACACCTTC.

This clone is a singleton in its sample. The genes are TRBV4-3 and TRBJ2-2; the match to TRBD1 covers 7 bases. Germline assignment: CDR1 LGHNA and CDR2 YSLEER. V trimming: 2 bases; J trimming: 1 base; junction bases outside the gene matches: 7. The length of the CDR3 is 17 residues. The CDR3 protein is CASSQTSGTVNTGELFF. Here the CDR3 DNA reads TGCGCCAGCAGCCAAACGTCCGGGACAGTGAACACCGGGGAGCTGTTTTTT.

J is TRBJ1-1 and V is TRBV7-2; D gene uncertain. The V gene lost 0 bases and the J gene lost 8 bases, with 10 bases spanning the gap. The germline CDR1 and CDR2 sequences are SGHTA and FQGNSA. The CDR3 consists of 13 residues. The CDR3, as DNA: TGTGCCAGCAGCTTAGCCCGTGGCGGGGAAGCTTTCTTT. It codes for CASSLARGGEAFF.

The chain couples TRBV4-2 to TRBJ1-1; no clear D. CDR3 length: 15 residues. Trimming removed 1 base from V and 4 bases from J, with 13 bases in between. The V gene's germline CDR1 is LGHNA and CDR2 YNFKEQ. The CDR3 sequence is CASSQGEGETTEAFF. In nucleotides, the CDR3 is TGTGCCAGCAGCCAAGGTGAGGGCGAGACCACTGAAGCTTTCTTT.

The V call is TRBV5-1, the J call TRBJ2-1; 7 bases are shared with TRBD2. This CDR3 is built from 14 residues. V was pared by 4 bases and J by 3 bases, with 4 bases of the junction left unmatched. CDR1 SGHRS and CDR2 YFSETQ come from the germline V gene. This chain's CDR3 is CASSDGTNYNEQFF. The DNA for the CDR3 is TGCGCCAGCAGCGACGGGACTAACTACAATGAGCAGTTCTTC.

The chain combines TRBV11-2 with TRBJ2-7, with 8 bases matching TRBD1. V shed 5 bases, J shed 3 bases, and the junction held 3 bases outside the gene matches. The CDR3 spans 13 residues. The V gene's germline CDR1 is SGHAT and CDR2 FQNNGV. The CDR3 protein is CASSTGGNYEQYF. The DNA of the CDR3 is TGTGCCAGCAGCACAGGGGGGAACTACGAGCAGTACTTC. Full variable domain (rest looked up from reference TRBV11-2 and TRBJ2-7): EAGVAQSPRYKIIEKRQSVAFWCNPISGHATLYWYQQILGQGPKLLIQFQNNGVVDDSQLPKDRFSAERLKGVDSTLKIQPAKLEDSAVYLCASSTGGNYEQYFGPGTRLTVT.

The chain carries TRBV7-3 and TRBJ2-3; 11 bases are a match to TRBD2. The CDR3 totals 17 residues. The germline gives CDR1 SGHTA, CDR2 FQGTGA. With 0 bases clipped from V and 0 bases from J, the junction kept 2 bases outside the gene matches. The CDR3 DNA reads TGTGCCAGCAGCTTAACTAGCGGGGGGGCTAGCACAGATACGCAGTATTTT. This codes for CASSLTSGGASTDTQYF. The entire variable domain, with the rest obtained from reference TRBV7-3 and TRBJ2-3, is as follows: GAGVSQTPSNKVTEKGKYVELRCDPISGHTALYWYRQSLGQGPEFLIYFQGTGAADDSGLPNDRFFAVRPEGSVSTLKIQRTERGDSAVYLCASSLTSGGASTDTQYFGPGTRLTVL.

The chain is built from TRBV4-3 and TRBJ2-1; 9 bases line up with TRBD2. Per germline, CDR1 LGHNA and CDR2 YSLEER. J lost 7 bases, V lost 0 bases, and 19 bases had no gene match. The CDR3 has 20 amino acids. The chain's CDR3 is CASSQEESGTPGLAVNEQFF. CDR3 DNA: TGCGCCAGCAGCCAAGAAGAATCAGGGACCCCGGGACTAGCTGTTAATGAGCAGTTCTTC.

This clone has just one count. The chain joins TRBV7-2 to TRBJ2-7; the match to TRBD1 covers 9 bases. CDR1 is SGHTA, CDR2 FQGNSA, per germline. The CDR3 covers 14 residues. With V trimmed by 5 bases and J by 2 bases, 4 bases remained unmatched. The CDR3 sequence: CASSVGQGPYEQYF. The DNA for the CDR3 is TGTGCCAGCAGCGTGGGACAGGGCCCCTACGAGCAGTACTTC.

As regards this clone: This CDR3 is also generated by other DNA sequences in the sample. The chain recombines TRBV19 with TRBJ1-6; no clear D gene. Germline V gene lookup returns CDR1 LNHDA and CDR2 SQIVND (reference sequence). The CDR3 is 17 residues long. V was cut by 0 bases and J by 7 bases, with 16 bases left in between. This CDR3 is CASSIDLAGRPNSPLHF. CDR3 nucleotides: TGTGCCAGTAGTATAGATCTTGCCGGGAGGCCAAATTCACCCCTCCACTTT.

The J gene is TRBJ2-5, the V gene TRBV27; weak D call: TRBD2 (6 bases). Germline CDR1 is MNHEY and CDR2 is SMNVEV (reference sequence). The CDR3 sequence is 14 residues long. Trimming cost V 7 bases and J 5 bases, with 17 bases left between them. DNA for the CDR3: TGTGCCAGCACTTTGACCGGGACTTCCGAGACCCAGTACTTC. Protein product: CASTLTGTSETQYF.

The chain joins TRBV7-9 to TRBJ1-2, with D tentatively TRBD1 (5 bases). The V end was cut by 5 bases, the J end by 4 bases, with 20 bases between. CDR3 length equals 16 residues. In germline, CDR1 is SEHNR, CDR2 FQNEAQ (reference sequence). The CDR3 reads CASSPKGPGVSYGYTF. CDR3 bases: TGTGCCAGCAGCCCAAAGGGCCCGGGGGTTAGCTATGGCTACACCTTC.